A selection of T cell receptor beta chains follows, all from one sample in a study of cytomegalovirus exposure and HLA in healthy donors. Produced via immunoSEQ multiplex PCR; TCRdb's table is partial and in-frame only. The sample yields over 90,000 clones, 75% to 85% seen once. Sequences were obtained from PBMCs. The receptors originated from a woman aged 18-29 years in good health and CMV-seropositive. Each CDR3 is given with its conserved first and last residue. The order of the fields is V gene, D gene, clone size, J gene, CDR3 protein, CDR3 DNA. A D gene is named only where the DNA matches it firmly. Clone sizes are given selectively: once, few, many, or a class where the clone is expanded.

>TRBV11-2|-|-|TRBJ1-1
CASSVDRTAAAEAFF
TGTGCCAGCAGCGTCGACAGGACGGCCGCAGCTGAAGCTTTCTTT
>TRBV10-3|-|-|TRBJ2-6
CAISDISGANVLTF
TGTGCCATTTCAGACATTTCTGGGGCCAACGTCCTGACTTTC
>TRBV2|-|-|TRBJ1-3
CASRPDSSGNTIYF
TGTGCCAGCAGACCCGACAGCTCTGGAAACACCATATATTTT
>TRBV14|-|few|TRBJ2-3
CASTPSWAGDRRLDTQYF
TGTGCCAGCACTCCTAGTTGGGCAGGGGATCGCCGATTAGATACGCAGTATTTT
>TRBV19|-|-|TRBJ2-3
CASSIPGPDTQYF
TGTGCCAGTAGTATCCCAGGGCCAGATACGCAGTATTTT
>TRBV5-8|-|-|TRBJ2-2
CASSLVKAGFNTGELFF
TGTGCCAGCAGCTTGGTTAAAGCGGGTTTCAACACCGGGGAGCTGTTTTTT
>TRBV5-5|-|-|TRBJ1-5
CASSLKGLRQPQHF
TGTGCCAGCAGCTTAAAGGGGTTGCGGCAGCCCCAGCATTTT
>TRBV9|TRBD2|-|TRBJ2-3
CASSVASGGGLDTQYF
TGTGCCAGCAGCGTAGCTAGCGGGGGGGGTTTAGATACGCAGTATTTT
>TRBV27|-|-|TRBJ2-5
CASSPWDNPLTQYF
TGTGCCAGCAGTCCGTGGGACAACCCTTTAACCCAGTACTTC
>TRBV2|TRBD1|-|TRBJ1-2
CAREDRAAGGYTF
TGTGCCAGGGAGGACAGGGCCGCCGGAGGCTACACCTTC
>TRBV15|-|-|TRBJ1-1
CATSGPVGDTEAFF
TGTGCCACCAGCGGCCCAGTCGGGGACACTGAAGCTTTCTTT
>TRBV6-5|-|few|TRBJ2-2
CASRRGGNTGELFF
TGTGCCAGCAGGAGGGGGGGGAACACCGGGGAGCTGTTTTTT
>TRBV7-8|-|-|TRBJ1-1
CASRRQANTEAFF
TGTGCCAGCAGACGACAGGCGAACACTGAAGCTTTCTTT
>TRBV6-5|-|once|TRBJ1-1
CASSTTGLNTEAFF
TGTGCCAGCAGTACAACAGGGCTGAACACTGAAGCTTTCTTT
>TRBV7-2|TRBD2|-|TRBJ2-5
CASSPGRAKETQYF
TGTGCCAGCAGCCCCGGGAGGGCGAAAGAGACCCAGTACTTC
>TRBV27|-|-|TRBJ2-7
CASSRQVPYEQYF
TGTGCCAGCAGTCGGCAGGTTCCTTACGAGCAGTACTTC
>TRBV5-1|TRBD2|-|TRBJ2-1
CASSRWTSGGPYNEQFF
TGCGCCAGCAGCCGTTGGACTAGCGGGGGCCCCTACAATGAGCAGTTCTTC
>TRBV11-2|-|-|TRBJ1-2
CASSFGGSFYGYTF
TGTGCCAGCAGCTTTGGCGGATCCTTCTATGGCTACACCTTC
>TRBV7-2|TRBD1|few|TRBJ2-2
CASSLAGQGVNTGELFF
TGTGCCAGCAGCTTAGCGGGACAGGGAGTGAACACCGGGGAGCTGTTTTTT
>TRBV5-1|-|-|TRBJ1-2
CASSINRDLGGYTF
TGCGCCAGCAGCATAAACAGGGACCTTGGTGGCTACACCTTC
>TRBV5-1|-|-|TRBJ1-2
CASSLYGGEDGYTF
TGCGCCAGCAGCTTGTACGGAGGGGAGGATGGCTACACCTTC
>TRBV19|-|few|TRBJ1-5
CASMGRTQPQHF
TGTGCCAGTATGGGGAGGACCCAGCCCCAGCATTTT
>TRBV28|-|once|TRBJ1-2
CASSLSDYGYTF
TGTGCCAGCAGTTTGTCAGACTATGGCTACACCTTC
>TRBV27|-|-|TRBJ1-2
CASGDWYGYTF
TGTGCCAGCGGTGACTGGTATGGCTACACCTTC
>TRBV5-4|-|-|TRBJ2-2
CATREEVLTGELFF
TGTGCCACCAGGGAGGAGGTTTTAACCGGGGAGCTGTTTTTT
>TRBV28|TRBD2|once|TRBJ2-1
CASSIGLAGGAYNEQFF
TGTGCCAGCAGCATCGGACTAGCGGGAGGAGCCTACAATGAGCAGTTCTTC
>TRBV29-1|-|-|TRBJ1-1
CSATPLRGTNTEAFF
TGCAGCGCCACCCCCCTAAGGGGGACGAACACTGAAGCTTTCTTT
>TRBV6-1|TRBD1|-|TRBJ1-5
CASRAAGGLMGPQHF
TGTGCCAGCAGGGCGGCAGGGGGCTTAATGGGGCCCCAGCATTTT
>TRBV6-4|TRBD2|-|TRBJ2-3
CASGRGTLPTDTQYF
TGTGCCAGCGGGCGGGGGACCCTCCCAACAGATACGCAGTATTTT
>TRBV15|TRBD2|-|TRBJ2-4
CATSKKREGQNIQYF
TGTGCCACCAGCAAAAAGCGGGAGGGCCAAAACATTCAGTACTTC
>TRBV7-9|-|-|TRBJ1-1
CASSSGRGAFF
TGTGCCAGCAGCTCAGGACGGGGAGCTTTCTTT
>TRBV30|TRBD2|-|TRBJ2-3
CAWSVLSLAGPSTDTQYF
TGTGCCTGGAGTGTACTAAGCCTAGCGGGACCGAGCACAGATACGCAGTATTTT
>TRBV2|TRBD1|-|TRBJ1-1
CASSQQGGTEAFF
TGTGCCAGCAGTCAACAGGGGGGGACTGAAGCTTTCTTT
>TRBV2|-|-|TRBJ2-5
CASSMDTPAGETQYF
TGTGCCAGCAGCATGGACACTCCGGCAGGGGAGACCCAGTACTTC
>TRBV7-6|-|few|TRBJ2-1
CASSFTPEANEQFF
TGTGCCAGCAGCTTTACACCGGAGGCGAATGAGCAGTTCTTC
>TRBV21-1|-|-|TRBJ1-6
CASSTSPRGSSPLHF
TGTGCCAGCAGCACCTCACCAAGGGGAAGTTCACCCCTCCACTTT
>TRBV5-1|TRBD1|few|TRBJ2-1
CASSWGQGNNEQFF
TGCGCCAGCAGCTGGGGACAGGGGAACAATGAGCAGTTCTTC
>TRBV6-5|-|-|TRBJ2-5
CASRYNVALETQYF
TGTGCCAGCAGGTATAACGTGGCATTGGAGACCCAGTACTTC
>TRBV27|-|-|TRBJ2-7
CASSLEGGLGYEQYF
TGTGCCAGCAGTTTAGAAGGGGGATTAGGGTACGAGCAGTACTTC
>TRBV7-9|-|once|TRBJ1-4
CASSFFEQATEKLFF
TGTGCCAGCAGCTTTTTTGAGCAGGCCACTGAAAAACTGTTTTTT
>TRBV5-3|-|-|TRBJ1-1
CARSLGCQVQKNTEAFF
TGTGCCAGAAGCTTGGGCTGTCAGGTACAGAAGAACACTGAAGCTTTCTTT
>TRBV5-6|-|-|TRBJ1-6
CASSPGDSYSPLHF
TGTGCCAGCAGCCCGGGGGATTCTTATTCACCCCTCCACTTT
>TRBV7-9|-|-|TRBJ2-4
CASSPSAGKGVNIQYF
TGTGCCAGCAGCCCAAGCGCGGGAAAGGGAGTAAACATTCAGTACTTC
>TRBV9|-|-|TRBJ1-1
CASSVGALNTEAFF
TGTGCCAGCAGCGTAGGGGCTTTGAACACTGAAGCTTTCTTT
>TRBV27|-|-|TRBJ1-5
CASSLGRAQPQHF
TGTGCCAGCAGTTTAGGCAGGGCTCAGCCCCAGCATTTT
>TRBV27|-|-|TRBJ2-7
CASSSLGNYEQYF
TGTGCCAGCAGCTCACTAGGGAACTACGAGCAGTACTTC
>TRBV7-9|-|-|TRBJ2-7
CASSLIRTGSSYEQYF
TGTGCCAGCAGCTTAATAAGGACGGGATCATCCTACGAGCAGTACTTC
>TRBV6-5|TRBD2|-|TRBJ2-7
CASKPSGLASGEQYF
TGTGCCAGCAAACCGTCGGGACTAGCGTCGGGCGAGCAGTACTTC
>TRBV27|-|-|TRBJ2-7
CASSLTGGSYEQYF
TGTGCCAGCAGTTTAACGGGGGGCTCATACGAGCAGTACTTC
>TRBV5-6|-|few|TRBJ2-2
CASSSLRDTGELFF
TGTGCCAGCAGCTCTCTTCGCGACACCGGGGAGCTGTTTTTT
>TRBV28|-|-|TRBJ2-1
CASRSAQNEQFF
TGTGCCAGCAGGAGCGCCCAAAATGAGCAGTTCTTC
>TRBV7-7|-|-|TRBJ2-5
CASSLGLPTETQYF
TGTGCCAGCAGCTTGGGACTGCCTACAGAGACCCAGTACTTC
>TRBV28|TRBD2|-|TRBJ2-3
CASSSIAGNTDTQYF
TGTGCCAGCAGTTCCATAGCGGGTAACACAGATACGCAGTATTTT
>TRBV9|TRBD2|once|TRBJ2-1
CASTPPAGSFNEQFF
TGTGCCAGCACCCCCCCAGCGGGGTCCTTCAATGAGCAGTTCTTC
>TRBV10-1|TRBD1|-|TRBJ1-1
CASSSYRDSNTEAFF
TGCGCCAGCAGCTCATACCGGGACAGTAACACTGAAGCTTTCTTT
>TRBV27|TRBD2|-|TRBJ2-2
CASSLSKAGGPIGELFF
TGTGCCAGCAGTTTATCGAAGGCGGGAGGGCCGATCGGGGAGCTGTTTTTT
>TRBV27|TRBD2|-|TRBJ2-1
CASTALLAGGPLEQFF
TGTGCCAGCACCGCCTTACTAGCGGGGGGGCCGTTAGAGCAGTTCTTC
>TRBV4-1|TRBD2|-|TRBJ2-7
CASSQGLAGAYEQYF
TGCGCCAGCAGCCAAGGACTAGCGGGAGCCTACGAGCAGTACTTC
>TRBV27|-|-|TRBJ2-6
CASRGGPGTRSGANVLTF
TGTGCCAGCAGAGGAGGGCCCGGGACCCGCTCTGGGGCCAACGTCCTGACTTTC
>TRBV5-1|-|-|TRBJ2-1
CASSRETQYNEQFF
TGCGCCAGCAGCAGGGAGACCCAATACAATGAGCAGTTCTTC